This paragraph reports one TCR beta chain. Per the germline V gene, CDR1 is SGHDT and CDR2 is YYEEEE. There are 15 residues in the CDR3. Trimming cost V 1 base and J 3 bases; bases outside gene matches: 6. This entry is derived from a study of blood T cell repertoires in COVID-19. Looking at the study overall: PBMCs, B-cell-depleted T cells, or T cells provided the cDNA or gDNA that made up the material.

As processed by the authors: Estimates of nucleated cell counts were drawn from the amplification of reference gene primers. Libraries were prepared by immunoSEQ multiplex PCR; TCRdb keeps only in-frame clonotypes and omits some of them. That table furnishes V, J and clone size, whereas the DNA furnished D and trimming. This table has roughly 260,000 clones, about nine tenths appearing once. The genes are TRBV5-6 and TRBJ1-2, with TRBD1 matching over 7 bases. The TCR originated in a woman in her twenties or thirties with COVID-19, enrolled during active disease. Sequences were obtained from peripheral blood. The DNA of the CDR3 is TGTGCCAGCAGCTTGAGTAACAGGGGAGACTATGGCTACACCTTC. Translating gives CASSLSNRGDYGYTF.